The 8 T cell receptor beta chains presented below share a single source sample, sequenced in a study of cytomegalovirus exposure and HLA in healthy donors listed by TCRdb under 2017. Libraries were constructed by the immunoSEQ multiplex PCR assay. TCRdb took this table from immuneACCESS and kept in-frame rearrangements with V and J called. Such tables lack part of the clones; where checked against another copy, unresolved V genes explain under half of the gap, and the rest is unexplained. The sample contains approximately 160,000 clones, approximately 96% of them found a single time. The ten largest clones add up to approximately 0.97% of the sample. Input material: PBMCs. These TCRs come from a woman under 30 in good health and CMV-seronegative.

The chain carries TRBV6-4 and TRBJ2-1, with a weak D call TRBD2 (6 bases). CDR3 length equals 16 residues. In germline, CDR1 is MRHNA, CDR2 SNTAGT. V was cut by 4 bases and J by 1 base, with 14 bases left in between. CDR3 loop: CASSVIGGTSYNEQFF. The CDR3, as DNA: TGTGCCAGCAGTGTTATAGGAGGGACGTCCTACAATGAGCAGTTCTTC.

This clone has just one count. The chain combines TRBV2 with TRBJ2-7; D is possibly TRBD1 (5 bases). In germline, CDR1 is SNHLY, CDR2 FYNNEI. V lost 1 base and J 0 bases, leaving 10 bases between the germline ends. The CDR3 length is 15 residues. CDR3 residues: CASSEGGGTSYEQYF. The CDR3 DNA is TGTGCCAGCAGTGAAGGGGGCGGAACCTCCTACGAGCAGTACTTC.

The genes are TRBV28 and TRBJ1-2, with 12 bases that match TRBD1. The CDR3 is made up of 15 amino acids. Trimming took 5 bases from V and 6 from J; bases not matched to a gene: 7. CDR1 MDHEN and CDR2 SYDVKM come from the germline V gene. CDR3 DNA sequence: TGTGCCAGCAGTCCTCCGGGACAGGGGGCGCATGGCTACACCTTC. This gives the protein CASSPPGQGAHGYTF.

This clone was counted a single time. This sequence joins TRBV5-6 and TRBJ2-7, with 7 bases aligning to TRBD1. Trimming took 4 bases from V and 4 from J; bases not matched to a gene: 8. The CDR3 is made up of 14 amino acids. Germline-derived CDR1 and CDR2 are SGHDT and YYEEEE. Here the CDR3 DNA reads TGTGCCAGCAGCGTAGGGGGCTCCACTTACGAGCAGTACTTC. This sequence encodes CASSVGGSTYEQYF.

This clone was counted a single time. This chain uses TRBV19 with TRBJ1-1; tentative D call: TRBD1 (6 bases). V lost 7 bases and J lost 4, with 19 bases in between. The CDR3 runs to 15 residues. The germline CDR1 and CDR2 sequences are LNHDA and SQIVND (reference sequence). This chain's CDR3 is CASKTGTRGRTEAFF. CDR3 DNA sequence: TGTGCCAGTAAAACAGGGACCCGAGGCCGCACTGAAGCTTTCTTT.

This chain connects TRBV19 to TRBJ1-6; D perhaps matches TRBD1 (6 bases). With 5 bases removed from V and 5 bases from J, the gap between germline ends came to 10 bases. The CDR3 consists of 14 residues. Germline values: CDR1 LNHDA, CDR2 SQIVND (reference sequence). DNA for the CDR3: TGTGCCAGTAGTTACAGGGAAAATAATTCACCCCTCCACTTT. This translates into CASSYRENNSPLHF.

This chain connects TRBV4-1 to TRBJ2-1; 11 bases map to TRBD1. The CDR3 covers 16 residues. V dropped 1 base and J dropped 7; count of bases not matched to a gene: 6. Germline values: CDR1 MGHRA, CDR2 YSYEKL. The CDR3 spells CASSQGDRGLRNEQFF. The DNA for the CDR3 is TGCGCCAGCAGCCAAGGGGACAGGGGGTTGAGGAATGAGCAGTTCTTC.

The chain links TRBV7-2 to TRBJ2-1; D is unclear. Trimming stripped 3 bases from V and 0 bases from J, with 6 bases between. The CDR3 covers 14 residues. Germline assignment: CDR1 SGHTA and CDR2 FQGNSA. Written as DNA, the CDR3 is TGTGCCAGCAGCTTCAGGCCCTCCTACAATGAGCAGTTCTTC. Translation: CASSFRPSYNEQFF. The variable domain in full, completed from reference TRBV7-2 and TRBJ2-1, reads GAGVSQSPSNKVTEKGKDVELRCDPISGHTALYWYRQSLGQGLEFLIYFQGNSAPDKSGLPSDRFSAERTGGSVSTLTIQRTQQEDSAVYLCASSFRPSYNEQFFGPGTRLTVL.